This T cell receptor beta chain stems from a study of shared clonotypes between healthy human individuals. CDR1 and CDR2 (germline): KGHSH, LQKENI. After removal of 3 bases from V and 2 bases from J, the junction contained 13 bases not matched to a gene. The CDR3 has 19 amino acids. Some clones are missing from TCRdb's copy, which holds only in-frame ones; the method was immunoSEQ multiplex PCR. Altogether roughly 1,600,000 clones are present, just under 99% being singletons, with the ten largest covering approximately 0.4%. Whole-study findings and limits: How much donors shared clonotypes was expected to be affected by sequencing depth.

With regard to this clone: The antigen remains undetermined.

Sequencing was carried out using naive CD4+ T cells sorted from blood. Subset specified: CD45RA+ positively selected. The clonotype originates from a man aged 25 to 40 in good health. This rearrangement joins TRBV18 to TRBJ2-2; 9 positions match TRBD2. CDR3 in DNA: TGTGCCAGCTCACCCGAGTCGGGTAGAGCGGGAGGTAACACCGGGGAGCTGTTTTTT. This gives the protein CASSPESGRAGGNTGELFF. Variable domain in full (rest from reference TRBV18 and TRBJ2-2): NAGVMQNPRHLVRRRGQEARLRCSPMKGHSHVYWYRQLPEEGLKFMVYLQKENIIDESGMPKERFSAEFPKEGPSILRIQQVVRGDSAAYFCASSPESGRAGGNTGELFFGEGSRLTVL.